This T cell receptor beta chain was documented in a study of T cell responses to AZD1222 COVID-19 vaccine. Sequencing was performed with immunoSEQ multiplex PCR; in TCRdb, only in-frame clones are kept and a portion is missing. The sample lists about 97,000 clones, around nine tenths occurring once. In this sample, this clone turned up once. The antigen remains undetermined. Trimming took 5 bases from V and 11 from J, leaving 18 bases between them. The CDR3 contains 13 residues. Per germline, CDR1 SEHNR and CDR2 FQNEAQ (reference sequence). Study observations and caveats: Every sample of the repertoires postdated the peak T cell response. Dominant at 160-218 and 743-854, vaccine-associated CD4 TCRs also spanned spike. Clonal diversity may have been underestimated, and the donors were mostly white British, with more females than males. Spike-specific TCR breadth and depth grew following two AZD1222 doses.

The rearrangement uses TRBV7-9 and TRBJ1-1; D not certain. The source of this sequence is an adult in good health. The sample in question was peripheral blood, obtained on day 0 of AZD1222 vaccination. The CDR3 DNA reads as TGTGCCAGCAGCCCGGAGACCCCCCGAGAGGCTTTCTTT. As protein: CASSPETPREAFF.